The clone carrying this T cell receptor (beta chain) was seen at least ten times. The target antigen is unknown. MiXCR, applied by TCRdb to the RACE reads, yields one record per CDR3 protein. The sample consists of 74,000 or so distinct CDR3 sequences, approximately 10% of them appearing once. The sample is drawn from a study of human T cells and chemical hapten exposure. Study-level information: Patients, largely female, had alopecia areata, totalis or universalis. The study, taken as a whole, reports: Following DPC sensitization, TCRs present above 1 in 1000 frequency showed no change.

Germline CDR1 LNHDA, CDR2 SQIVND (reference sequence). The germline V and J ends were trimmed by 1 base and 1 base, with 8 bases remaining between them. The CDR3 is made up of 14 amino acids. The sample's time point: patch test 1, 2 weeks after DPC sensitization. Regarding treatment: therapeutic diphenylcyclopropenone sensitization with weekly scalp DPC. The input for sequencing was whole blood, taken in connection with sensitization to the hapten diphenylcyclopropenone (DPC). V is TRBV19 and J is TRBJ2-7; D unclear. The receptor's source is a woman between 50 and 59 years old with alopecia areata. Some clones in this sample may be carry-over from other donors' samples. In nucleotides, the CDR3 is TGTGCCAGTAGTATAGCTCACGGGTCCTACGAGCAGTACTTC. Protein sequence: CASSIAHGSYEQYF.